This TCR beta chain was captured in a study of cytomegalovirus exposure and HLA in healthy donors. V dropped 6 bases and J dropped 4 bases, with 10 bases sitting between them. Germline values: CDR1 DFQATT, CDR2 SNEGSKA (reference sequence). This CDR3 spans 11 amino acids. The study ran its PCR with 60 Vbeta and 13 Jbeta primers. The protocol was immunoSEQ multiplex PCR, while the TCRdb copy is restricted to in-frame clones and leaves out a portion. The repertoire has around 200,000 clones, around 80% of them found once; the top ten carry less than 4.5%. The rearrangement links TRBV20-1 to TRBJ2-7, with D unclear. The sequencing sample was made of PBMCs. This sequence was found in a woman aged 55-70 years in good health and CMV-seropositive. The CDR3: CSAYSYYEQYF. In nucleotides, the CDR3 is TGCAGTGCCTATAGTTATTACGAGCAGTACTTC.